These 15 T cell receptor beta chains originate from one sample sequenced in a study of blood T cell repertoires in COVID-19. Repertoires were generated with immunoSEQ multiplex PCR, while TCRdb's copy carries only in-frame clones and drops some. This sample has 250,000 or so clones, with roughly 90% found just once. The sample consisted of peripheral blood. The receptor set was obtained from a woman aged 25 to 45 with acute or convalescent COVID-19.

The V gene is TRBV12-3 or TRBV12-4, the J gene TRBJ2-5; D is uncertain. Trimming took 0 bases from V and 5 from J, leaving 7 bases between them. The CDR3 sequence is 13 residues long. CDR3 region: CASSLALRETQYF. CDR3 nucleotides: TGTGCCAGCAGTTTAGCGCTCCGGGAGACCCAGTACTTC.

The J gene is TRBJ1-2, the V gene TRBV15; 10 nucleotides align to TRBD1. Germline V gene sequence: CDR1 LNHNV, CDR2 YYDKDF (reference sequence). The CDR3 has 14 residues. The trim removed 3 bases at V and 6 bases at J, leaving 4 bases unmatched. The CDR3 region is CATSSGTGVDGYTF. DNA of the CDR3: TGTGCCACCAGCAGCGGGACAGGGGTTGATGGCTACACCTTC.

The rearrangement uses TRBV24-1 and TRBJ2-5; D is uncertain. CDR1 and CDR2 (germline): KGHDR, SFDVKD. V was shortened by 2 bases and J by 4 bases, with 4 bases between the two germline ends. The CDR3 loop spans 12 amino acids. In nucleotides, the CDR3 is TGTGCCACCAGTGATTACGGAGAGACCCAGTACTTC. It codes for CATSDYGETQYF.

As to this clone: A junction end diverges from the germline sequence, so it may reflect a read error. The chain combines TRBV7-2 with TRBJ2-7; 11 bases agree with TRBD2. There are 13 residues in the CDR3. The germline V gene encodes CDR1 SGHTA and CDR2 FQGNSA. The CDR3 sequence: CASSSGLAGERHF. For the CDR3, the DNA is TGTGCCAGCAGCTCCGGACTAGCGGGCGAGAGGCACTTC.

The V and J genes are TRBV18 and TRBJ2-3, with TRBD1 matching over 7 bases. This CDR3 has 18 residues. Germline loops: CDR1 KGHSH, CDR2 LQKENI. V gave up 1 base and J gave up 5 bases; unmatched junction bases: 15. The CDR3 region is CASSPRTRDRDLLDTQYF. The CDR3, as DNA: TGTGCCAGCTCACCACGGACCCGGGACAGAGATTTGTTAGATACGCAGTATTTT.

The rearrangement uses TRBV5-4 and TRBJ2-1, with 7 bases fitting TRBD2. In germline, CDR1 is SGHNT, CDR2 YYREEE (reference sequence). Trimming cost V 4 bases and J 0 bases; bases outside gene matches: 7. The CDR3 runs 16 residues. CDR3 in DNA: TGTGCCAGCAGCCCCCCGTGGGGGGGCTCCTACAATGAGCAGTTCTTC. It codes for CASSPPWGGSYNEQFF.

This chain connects TRBV4-1 to TRBJ1-5; 11 bases are a match to TRBD1. Germline CDR1 is MGHRA and CDR2 is YSYEKL. Trimming cost V 3 bases and J 6 bases; bases outside gene matches: 1. The CDR3 is 14 residues long. The CDR3 coding sequence is TGCGCCAGCAGCCACGGACAGGGGGCTCAGCCCCAGCATTTT. Its protein product is CASSHGQGAQPQHF.

This chain joins TRBV24-1 and TRBJ1-5; no definite D call. The V end was cut by 4 bases, the J end by 2 bases, with 11 bases between. The germline gives CDR1 KGHDR, CDR2 SFDVKD. CDR3 length: 15 amino acids. In nucleotides, the CDR3 is TGTGCCACCAGTGAAGGAGGGATTGGCAATCAGCCCCAGCATTTT. It yields the protein CATSEGGIGNQPQHF.

The J gene is TRBJ2-7, the V gene TRBV13; a weak D match, TRBD2 (6 bases). Germline CDR1 is PRHDT and CDR2 is FYEKMQ (reference sequence). Trimming shortened V by 5 bases and J by 3 bases, and 17 bases separated the two germline ends. CDR3 size: 15 residues. CDR3 residues: CASSTIRGLIYEQYF. CDR3 DNA sequence: TGTGCCAGCAGCACAATAAGGGGACTCATCTACGAGCAGTACTTC.

The chain links TRBV10-3 to TRBJ2-3, with TRBD2 matching 7 bases. Germline V lookup: CDR1 ENHRY, CDR2 SYGVKD. Germline trimming cut 7 bases from V and 2 bases from J; bases unmatched to any gene: 9. The CDR3 is made up of 15 amino acids. DNA of the CDR3: TGTGCCATCACGGAAGGCGGGAGCGACACAGATACGCAGTATTTT. Translated, it gives CAITEGGSDTDTQYF.

The V call is TRBV19, the J call TRBJ2-1; 12 bases align to TRBD2. The trim removed 4 bases at V and 3 bases at J, leaving 4 bases unmatched. There are 16 residues in the CDR3. Per the germline V gene, CDR1 is LNHDA and CDR2 is SQIVND (reference sequence). CDR3 in DNA: TGTGCCAGTAGTAGACTAGCGGGAGACATCTACAATGAGCAGTTCTTC. Its translation is CASSRLAGDIYNEQFF.

This clone was detected a few times. The rearrangement links TRBV25-1 to TRBJ1-5; D possibly corresponds to TRBD1 (5 bases). V was cut by 3 bases and J by 2 bases, with 5 bases left in between. CDR3 length: 13 amino acids. Germline CDR1 and CDR2: MGHDK and SYGVNS. The DNA for the CDR3 is TGTGCCAGCAGTGACAGGGGCAATCAGCCCCAGCATTTT. This gives the protein CASSDRGNQPQHF. Drawing the rest from reference TRBV25-1 and TRBJ1-5, the complete variable domain is EADIYQTPRYLVIGTGKKITLECSQTMGHDKMYWYQQDPGMELHLIHYSYGVNSTEKGDLSSESTVSRIRTEHFPLTLESARPSHTSQYLCASSDRGNQPQHFGDGTRLSIL.

As regards this clone: This may arise from a read error, as a much more abundant clone is one base away. The J gene is TRBJ2-7, the V gene TRBV27; D gene ambiguous. CDR3 length equals 11 residues. V gave up 4 bases and J gave up 2 bases, with 3 bases separating them. Germline V lookup: CDR1 MNHEY, CDR2 SMNVEV (reference sequence). CDR3 sequence reads: CASSSTYEQYF. Written as DNA, the CDR3 is TGTGCCAGCAGTTCCACCTACGAGCAGTACTTC.

J is TRBJ2-5 and V is TRBV2; a weak D match, TRBD2 (5 bases). The CDR3 has 13 amino acids. V dropped 6 bases and J dropped 1 base, with 9 bases sitting between them. Germline V lookup: CDR1 SNHLY, CDR2 FYNNEI. CDR3: CASRGSVQETQYF. The CDR3 DNA reads TGTGCCAGCAGAGGTAGCGTCCAAGAGACCCAGTACTTC.

To note about this clone: It is unclear where the CDR3 begins or ends on the DNA, so no DNA is shown, and the CDR3 is as TCRdb lists it. V gene TRBV21-1 combines with J gene TRBJ2-2; no DNA check was done on the table's D call, TRBD1. TRBV21-1 is a pseudogene. The CDR3 region is 18 residues in length, termini included. The CDR3 loop reads CASSKAKWGTGSTGELFF.